This T cell receptor (beta chain) comes out of a study of blood T cell repertoires in COVID-19 (dated by TCRdb to 2018 to 2020). With respect to the entire study: Samples covering the acute and convalescent phases of COVID-19 were provided by collaborators in the United States, Italy and Spain. The prospective study material was composed of cDNA or gDNA derived from T cells, B-cell-depleted T cells, or PBMCs. Deeply sampled blood TCRbeta repertoires from subjects exposed to, actively infected with, or recovered from COVID-19 were included in the dataset. The repertoires were released in a freely available public database meant as a resource for research on the immune response to SARS-CoV-2. Samples were obtained from the ongoing ImmuneRACE study (first 160 participants) and from about 1,300 subjects provided by 6 global collaborators. The sample metadata nearly always contained a de-identified subject ID, COVID-19 status, age in years and sex. Where available, HLA class I and class II types were obtained from metadata supplied by the sample provider rather than from assay-based typing. General findings and caveats noted by the study authors: The amount of clinical and demographic metadata varied by source and participant and was provided uncurated.

Collaborating institutions collected whole blood in K2EDTA tubes following their own protocols. Collaborator samples were shipped for TCRbeta analysis as frozen whole blood, isolated PBMCs, or DNA extracted from either sample type. The immunoSEQ Assay, a bias-controlled multiplex PCR, was used to amplify TCRbeta CDR3 regions from genomic DNA. Per the source publication's procedure: The number of nucleated cells in each sample was estimated by amplification of reference gene primers within the assay. Sequence reads were collapsed and filtered to measure the absolute abundance of every unique TCRbeta CDR3 rearrangement. For each sample, productive Simpson clonality was calculated as the square root of Simpson's diversity index over productive rearrangements. The source is immuneACCESS, and TCRdb retained only in-frame sequences with V and J called. Part of the clones is not carried over; for the studies checked, unresolved V genes explain less than half of this, and the remainder is unexplained. That table supplies the V and J calls and clone size; D and trimming were determined from the DNA. This sample gives a few hundred thousand clones in total; 88% of them show up just once. The biggest ten clones account for approximately 1.4% of the sample.

The germline V gene yields SNHLY for CDR1 and FYNNEI for CDR2. From cysteine to phenylalanine, the CDR3 is 14 amino acids long. Solely the CDR3 DNA is kept, with 42 bases framed from the first base. Trimming removed 3 bases from V and 3 bases from J, leaving 10 bases between the germline ends. Comments on this clone: Its antigen is unknown. No much larger clonotype is one base removed from it; base qualities were not supplied.

The V and J segments used are TRBV2 and TRBJ2-3; the D region possibly corresponds to TRBD2 (5 bases align). The source is a man older than 75 with acute or convalescent COVID-19. Sequenced: peripheral blood. CDR3 loop: CASSDGSATDTQYF. The bases are TGTGCCAGCAGTGATGGTAGCGCGACAGATACGCAGTATTTT.